This T cell receptor beta chain appears in the sequencing data of a study of T cells in Graves' hyperthyroidism and ophthalmopathy. Overall study: Staff took peripheral blood when the initial diagnosis was made, before any treatment began.

There were TCR beta CDR3 regions amplified from RNA transcripts. The HTBI set primed first-round TCR CDR3 RT-PCR. TCRdb reprocessed the multiplex PCR reads via MiXCR and lists one record per CDR3 protein. The sample lists 300,000 to 500,000 distinct CDR3 sequences, over 12% occurring once. Subjects with ophthalmopathy showed a Clinical Activity Score no lower than 3, a NOSPECS grade no lower than 4, and a duration shorter than 3 months. This clonotype was counted at least ten times. The CDR3 totals 16 residues. The germline V gene encodes CDR1 MNHEY and CDR2 SVGAGI. Between the trimmed V and J ends, which lost 2 bases and 13 bases, there was a span of 21 bases.

Sequenced input: blood. The chain employs TRBV6-5 and TRBJ1-6, with unresolved D. This TCR came from a man aged 50-60 years with Graves' ophthalmopathy. The CDR3 protein is CASSYQPGQAGTPLHF. CDR3 nucleotide sequence: TGTGCCAGCAGTTACCAGCCTGGCCAGGCGGGTACCCCCCTCCACTTT.